This T cell receptor beta chain was observed in a study of blood T cell dynamics during melanoma immunotherapy. The CDR3 consists of 12 residues. Germline V CDR1 and CDR2: GTSNPN, SVGIG (reference sequence). Trimming removed 5 bases from V and 3 bases from J, with 10 bases in between. Repertoires were generated with immunoSEQ multiplex PCR, while TCRdb's copy carries only in-frame clones and drops some. The data contain around 20,000 clones, 85% to 90% of them singletons. Time point: pre-treatment baseline. The rearrangement links TRBV30 to TRBJ1-1; D unresolved. The sequence came from a human donor with melanoma. The source was blood, collected from a patient treated with checkpoint blockade. The CDR3 spells CAWGPVDTEAFF. CDR3 coding DNA: TGTGCCTGGGGGCCGGTGGACACTGAAGCTTTCTTT.